The source of this T cell receptor beta chain is a study of T cell responses to AZD1222 COVID-19 vaccine. V shed 4 bases and J shed 0 bases, with 10 bases lying between them. CDR1 and CDR2 (germline): SGHRS, YFSETQ. The CDR3 length is 14 residues. Method: immunoSEQ multiplex PCR; TCRdb's copy keeps in-frame clones and lacks some. The table shows approximately 120,000 clones, with approximately 93% occurring only once. In this sample, this clone turned up once. The rearrangement uses TRBV5-1 and TRBJ1-1; D not certain. This material consisted of peripheral blood, taken on day 0 of AZD1222 vaccination. This TCR was recovered from an adult in good health. CDR3 DNA: TGCGCCAGCAGCCTACGGGGTATGAACACTGAAGCTTTCTTT. Residues: CASSLRGMNTEAFF.